Each of the 13 T cell receptor beta chains below was sequenced from the same sample in a study of blood T cell repertoires in COVID-19 (dated by TCRdb to about 2020). The library was obtained by the immunoSEQ multiplex PCR assay. The table comes from immuneACCESS by way of TCRdb, which keeps in-frame sequences with V and J called. Part of the clones is missing from these tables; in studies checked, under half for an unresolved V gene and the rest for unknown reasons. The sample data list 100,000 or so clones, and approximately 79% of these were observed just once. Together, the top ten hold 11% of the sample. Sequenced sample: peripheral blood. These TCRs come from a man aged 65 to 79 with active or convalescent COVID-19.

The chain joins TRBV5-5 to TRBJ1-2, with 11 positions matching TRBD1. The CDR3 sequence is 16 residues long. Germline trimming cut 4 bases from V and 5 bases from J; bases unmatched to any gene: 10. The germline CDR1 and CDR2 sequences are SGHKS and YYEKEE (reference sequence). CDR3 amino acids: CASSQQPGQGGYGYTF. In DNA, the CDR3 is TGTGCCAGCAGCCAACAACCGGGACAGGGGGGATATGGCTACACCTTC.

The chain joins TRBV5-8 to TRBJ2-3, with 10 bases fitting TRBD2. The CDR3 has 13 amino acids. Trimming at V came to 7 bases and at J to 5 bases, leaving 4 bases not matched to a gene. CDR1 and CDR2 from the germline V gene are SGHTS and YDEGEE. Here the CDR3 reads CASRTSGIDTQYF. CDR3 DNA sequence: TGTGCCAGCCGGACTAGCGGCATAGATACGCAGTATTTT.

The V call is TRBV10-3, the J call TRBJ2-3; weak D call: TRBD1 (8 bases). The CDR3 sequence is 18 residues long. Trimming took off 0 bases at V and 3 bases at J, with 19 bases between the two ends. Germline CDR1 reads ENHRY; CDR2 reads SYGVKD. This CDR3 is CAISESTHRGGTTDTQYF. The CDR3 coding sequence is TGTGCCATCAGTGAGTCAACACACAGGGGGGGGACTACAGATACGCAGTATTTT.

The chain carries TRBV7-9 and TRBJ1-1, with D perhaps TRBD1 (6 bases). The ends were cut back, 4 bases at V and 3 bases at J, with 15 bases in the middle. This CDR3 has 15 residues. Germline lookup yields CDR1 SEHNR and CDR2 FQNEAQ (reference sequence). This CDR3 reads CASSSEGGLDTEAFF. DNA for the CDR3: TGTGCCAGCAGCTCCGAGGGGGGGCTGGACACTGAAGCTTTCTTT.

This clone was counted only a few times. This chain links TRBV7-8 with TRBJ2-5; 8 positions match TRBD2. Trimming cost V 5 bases and J 2 bases; bases outside gene matches: 7. The CDR3 contains 15 residues. Germline lookup yields CDR1 SGHVS and CDR2 FQNEAQ. CDR3 nucleotides: TGTGCCAGCAGCCGCGGACTAGCACTACAAGAGACCCAGTACTTC. Translation: CASSRGLALQETQYF.

This chain uses TRBV12-3 or TRBV12-4 with TRBJ1-5, with 7 bases identical to TRBD1. Germline trimming cut 6 bases from V and 3 bases from J; bases unmatched to any gene: 2. The CDR3 has 13 amino acids. CDR3 nucleotide sequence: TGTGCCAGCAGGGGACAGTACAATCAGCCCCAGCATTTT. This encodes CASRGQYNQPQHF.

This clone was seen only a few times. The J gene is TRBJ2-1, the V gene TRBV29-1; TRBD2 is a possible D gene (5 bases). V was clipped by 1 base and J by 1 base, with 17 bases between them. The CDR3 runs to 17 residues. Per germline, CDR1 SQVTM and CDR2 ANQGSEA. The DNA for the CDR3 is TGCAGCGTTGAAGGGACTCCCTTAATAGATTCCTACAATGAGCAGTTCTTC. It translates to CSVEGTPLIDSYNEQFF.

The chain uses TRBV27 and TRBJ2-1; 9 nucleotides align to TRBD1. There are 15 residues in the CDR3. V trimming: 6 bases; J trimming: 3 bases; junction bases outside the gene matches: 6. Germline V gene data show CDR1 as MNHEY and CDR2 as SMNVEV (reference sequence). CDR3 amino acids: CASRLRDRDYNEQFF. In DNA, the CDR3 is TGTGCCAGCAGGCTCCGGGACAGGGACTACAATGAGCAGTTCTTC.

This clone is a singleton in its sample. CDR3 amino acids: CASSEDSFLRAFF. CDR3 in DNA: TGTGCCAGCAGTGAAGATAGTTTCCTTCGGGCTTTCTTT. This chain links TRBV2 with TRBJ1-1, with no clear D. CDR1 and CDR2 (germline): SNHLY, FYNNEI. The CDR3 length is 13 residues. Between the trimmed V and J ends, which lost 1 base and 11 bases, there was a span of 14 bases. The full variable domain, with the rest looked up from reference TRBV2 and TRBJ1-1, is EPEVTQTPSHQVTQMGQEVILRCVPISNHLYFYWYRQILGQKVEFLVSFYNNEISEKSEIFDDQFSVERPDGSNFTLKIRSTKLEDSAMYFCASSEDSFLRAFFGQGTRLTVV.

V gene TRBV7-8 combines with J gene TRBJ2-7; D is unresolved. The ends were cut back, 4 bases at V and 2 bases at J, with 18 bases in the middle. Germline lookup yields CDR1 SGHVS and CDR2 FQNEAQ. This CDR3 has 16 residues. This CDR3 is CASSWAKQDTTYEQYF. The CDR3, as DNA: TGTGCCAGCAGCTGGGCTAAGCAAGACACAACCTACGAGCAGTACTTC.

CDR3 nucleotides: TGCGCCAGCAGCTTGGTAGGACAGGGGGGACCTAATGAAAAACTGTTTTTT. Translating gives CASSLVGQGGPNEKLFF. J is TRBJ1-4 and V is TRBV5-1; 10 bases agree with TRBD1. CDR1 and CDR2 from the germline V gene are SGHRS and YFSETQ. Trimming removed 0 bases from V and 3 bases from J; junction bases left unmatched: 5. CDR3 length equals 17 residues.

The chain links TRBV3-1 (or the pseudogene TRBV3-2) to TRBJ2-7, with TRBD2 matching over 7 bases. V lost 1 base to trimming and J lost 6 bases; unmatched junction nucleotides: 6. This CDR3 comprises 14 residues. Germline assignment: CDR1 LGHDT and CDR2 YNNKEL (reference sequence). The chain's CDR3 is CASSQAGGTLEQYF. In nucleotides, the CDR3 is TGTGCCAGCAGCCAAGCCGGGGGGACCCTCGAGCAGTACTTC.

The rearrangement joins TRBV6-6 to TRBJ1-2; maybe TRBD1 (6 bases). The CDR3 sequence is 13 residues long. Germline V gene sequence: CDR1 MNHNY, CDR2 SVGAGI (reference sequence). V was pared by 7 bases and J by 8 bases, with 17 bases between. DNA for the CDR3: TGTGCCAGCAATACGGGACAACCCGGCGGCTACACCTTC. Translated, it gives CASNTGQPGGYTF.